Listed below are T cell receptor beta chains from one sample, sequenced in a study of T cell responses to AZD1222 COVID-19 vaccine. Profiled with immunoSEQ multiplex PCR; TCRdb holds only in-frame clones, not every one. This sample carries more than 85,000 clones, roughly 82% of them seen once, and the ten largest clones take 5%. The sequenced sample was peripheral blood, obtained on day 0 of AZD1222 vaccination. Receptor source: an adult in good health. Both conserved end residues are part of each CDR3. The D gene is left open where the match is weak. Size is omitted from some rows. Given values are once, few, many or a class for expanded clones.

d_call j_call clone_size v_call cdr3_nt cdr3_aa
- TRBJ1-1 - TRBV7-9 TGTGCCAGCAGCTTAGGAAGGGGAGGCGGTAGGACTGAAGCTTTCTTT CASSLGRGGGRTEAFF
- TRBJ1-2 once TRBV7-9 TGTGCCAGCAGCCCACCTTTAAGGGACTATGGCTACACCTTC CASSPPLRDYGYTF
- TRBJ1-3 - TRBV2 TGTGCCAGCAGTGGAGTGCGATCGGCTGGGGAGGGGTCCTCTGGAAACACCATATATTTT CASSGVRSAGEGSSGNTIYF
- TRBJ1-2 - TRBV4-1 TGCGCCAGCAGCCCCGGACTTAACTATGGCTACACCTTC CASSPGLNYGYTF
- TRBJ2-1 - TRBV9 TGTGCCAGCAACCCGGGCCCCTACAATGAGCAGTTCTTC CASNPGPYNEQFF
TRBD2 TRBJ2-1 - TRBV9 TGTGCCAGCAGCGTACTCGGGGGGGCGGATGAGCAGTTCTTC CASSVLGGADEQFF
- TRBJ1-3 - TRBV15 TGTGCCACCAGCAGAGATCAGGCCACTGGAAACACCATATATTTT CATSRDQATGNTIYF
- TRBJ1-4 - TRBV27 TGTGCCAGCAGTCCCCTCGGGTTCGAAAAACTGTTTTTT CASSPLGFEKLFF
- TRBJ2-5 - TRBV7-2 TGTGCCAGCAGCCTGGGGACGTTCCAGGGGGAGACCCAGTACTTC CASSLGTFQGETQYF
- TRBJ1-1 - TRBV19 TGTGCCAGTAGGGGGTTTACAGCCCCCACTGAAGCTTTCTTT CASRGFTAPTEAFF
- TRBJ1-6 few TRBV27 TGTGCCAGCAGTTTATCGGGTTATTCACCCCTCCACTTT CASSLSGYSPLHF
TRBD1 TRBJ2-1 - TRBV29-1 TGCAGCGTTGGGGACAGGGGCTACAATGAGCAGTTCTTC CSVGDRGYNEQFF
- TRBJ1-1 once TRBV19 TGTGCCAGTAGTCCGGGACGATTCAACACTGAAGCTTTCTTT CASSPGRFNTEAFF
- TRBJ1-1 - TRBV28 TGTGCCAGCAGTTCGCCAATGAACACTGAAGCTTTCTTT CASSSPMNTEAFF
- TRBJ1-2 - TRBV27 TGTGCCAGCAGTTTATTGGCAAACAGAGCTAACTATGGCTACACCTTC CASSLLANRANYGYTF
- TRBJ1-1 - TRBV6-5 TGTGCCAGCAGTTTACAGGGTAACATAGGTGAAGCTTTCTTT CASSLQGNIGEAFF
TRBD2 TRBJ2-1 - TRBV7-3 TGTGCCAGCAGCTCAGGACTAGCGGGGGGGCCTTGGAATGAGCAGTTCTTC CASSSGLAGGPWNEQFF
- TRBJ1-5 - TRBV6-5 TGTGCCAGCAGTTGGGCAGCCGACAATCAGCCCCAGCATTTT CASSWAADNQPQHF
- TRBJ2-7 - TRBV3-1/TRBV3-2 TGTGCCAGCAGCCAACACAGCTACGAGCAGTACTTC CASSQHSYEQYF
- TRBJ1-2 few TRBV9 TGTGCCAGCAGCGTACGAAGTGAAGGGGGGGTAGGCTCCTTC CASSVRSEGGVGSF
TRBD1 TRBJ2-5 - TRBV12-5 TGTGCTAGTGGTTTGGTAGTTTCAGGGGGCGTTGAGACCCAGTACTTC CASGLVVSGGVETQYF
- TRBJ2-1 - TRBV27 TGTGCCAGCAGCCGCGCTTCCAGCTACAATGAGCAGTTCTTC CASSRASSYNEQFF
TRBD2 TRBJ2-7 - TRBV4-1 TGCGCCAGCAGCCAAGGGGCGGGGGGCTCCTACGAGCAGTACTTC CASSQGAGGSYEQYF
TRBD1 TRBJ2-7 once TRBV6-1 TGTGCCAGCAGTGACCCCCGTGACAGGGGGGTTGTTTACGAGCAGTACTTC CASSDPRDRGVVYEQYF
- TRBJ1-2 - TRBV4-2 TGTGCCAGCAGCCAAGGCAGGGAGGGCTACACCTTC CASSQGREGYTF
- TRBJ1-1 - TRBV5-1 TGCGCCAGCAGCTTGGGTGGGCTGGACACTGAAGCTTTCTTT CASSLGGLDTEAFF
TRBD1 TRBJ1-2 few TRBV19 TGTGCCAGTAGTATCGGGACAGGGATCACCCATGGCTACACCTTC CASSIGTGITHGYTF
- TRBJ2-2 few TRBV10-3 TGTGCCATCATGAACACCGGGGAGCTGTTTTTT CAIMNTGELFF
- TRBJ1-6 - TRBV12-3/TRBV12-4 TGTGCCAGCAGTTCAGGGAATTCACCCCTCCACTTT CASSSGNSPLHF
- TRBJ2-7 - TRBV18 TGTGCCAGCTCACCAATTGCTACAGTCCAAGGGTACGAGCAGTACTTC CASSPIATVQGYEQYF
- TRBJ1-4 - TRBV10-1 TGCGCCAGCAGGATAGGGGAAGCCTGGGGGCCGAATGAAAAACTGTTTTTT CASRIGEAWGPNEKLFF
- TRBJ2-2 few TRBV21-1 TGTGCCAGCAGCAAATGGGGGACAGGAGTCACCGGGGAGCTGTTTTTT CASSKWGTGVTGELFF
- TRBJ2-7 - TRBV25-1 TGTGCCAGCAGTTTATCCTACGAGCAGTACTTC CASSLSYEQYF
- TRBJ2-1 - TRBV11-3 TGTGCCAGCAGCCCCCAGGGGGGGGGTGAGCAGTTCTTC CASSPQGGGEQFF
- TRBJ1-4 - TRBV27 TGTGCCAGCAGTTTATCGAGTAAATCAAGGCGAGGGGGACCGGGTAATGAAAAACTGTTTTTT CASSLSSKSRRGGPGNEKLFF
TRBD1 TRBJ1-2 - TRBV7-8 TGTGCCAGCAGCCGACAGGGCGTCTATGGCTACACCTTC CASSRQGVYGYTF
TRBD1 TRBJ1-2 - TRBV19 TGTGCCAGTAGAACTCCGGGACAGGGTGTTGGCTACACCTTC CASRTPGQGVGYTF
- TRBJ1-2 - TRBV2 TGTGCCAGCCAAACAGGGAACTATGGCTACACCTTC CASQTGNYGYTF
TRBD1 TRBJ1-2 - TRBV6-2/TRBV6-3 TGTGCCAGCACCCCCGGACAGGGGGCTAACTATGGCTACACCTTC CASTPGQGANYGYTF
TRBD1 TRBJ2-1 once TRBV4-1 TGCGCCAGCAGCTGGAAGACAGGGGATAATGAGCAGTTCTTC CASSWKTGDNEQFF
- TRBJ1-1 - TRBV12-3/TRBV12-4 TGTGCCAGCGGCTCCGCCCCAATTACTGAAGCTTTCTTT CASGSAPITEAFF
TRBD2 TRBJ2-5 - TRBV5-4 TGTGCCAGCAGCTTGGTGCGGGGGGCGCAAGAGACCCAGTACTTC CASSLVRGAQETQYF
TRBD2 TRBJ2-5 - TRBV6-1 TGTGCCAGCAGTGAATTTCTAGCGGGGGTGGCAGAGACCCAGTACTTC CASSEFLAGVAETQYF
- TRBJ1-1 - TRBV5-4 TGTGCCAGCAGCGCGCGTAACGCCAGGGGGAACACTGAAGCTTTCTTT CASSARNARGNTEAFF
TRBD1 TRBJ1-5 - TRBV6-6 TGTGCCAGCAGTTACTCAGGGGGCCGACAGCCCCAGCATTTT CASSYSGGRQPQHF
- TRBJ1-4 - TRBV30 TGTGCCTGGAGTGGCCTCCCAGGGGCAACTAATGAAAAACTGTTTTTT CAWSGLPGATNEKLFF
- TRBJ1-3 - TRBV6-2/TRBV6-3 TGTGCCAGCAGTCACTTAATACGGGCGCCCATCTCTGGAAACACCATATATTTT CASSHLIRAPISGNTIYF
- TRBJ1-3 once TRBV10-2 TGCGCCAGCAGTCCCTCGGGAGGGAACACCATATATTTT CASSPSGGNTIYF
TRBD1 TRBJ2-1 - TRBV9 TGTGCCAGCAGCGTGAACCGGGACAGGGCCGCCAATGAGCAGTTCTTC CASSVNRDRAANEQFF
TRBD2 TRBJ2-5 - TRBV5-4 TGTGCCAGCAGCTTGGCCGCGGCTAGCGGGGAGACCCAGTACTTC CASSLAAASGETQYF
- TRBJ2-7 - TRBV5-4 TGTGCCAGCAGCTCCACCCACGGTTCCTACGAGCAGTACTTC CASSSTHGSYEQYF
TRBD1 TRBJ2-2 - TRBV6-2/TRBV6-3 TGTGCCAGCAGTTCACACCAGACCGGACAGGGAGCCACCGGGGAGCTGTTTTTT CASSSHQTGQGATGELFF
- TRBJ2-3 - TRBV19 TGTGCCAGTAGTATAAGGCTCATAATAGGAGATACGCAGTATTTT CASSIRLIIGDTQYF
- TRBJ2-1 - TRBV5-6 TGTGCCAGCAGCTCCTCCTTGGGTAATGAGCAGTTCTTC CASSSSLGNEQFF
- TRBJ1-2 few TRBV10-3 TGTGCCATCAGTGACGGGGATGGCTACACCTTC CAISDGDGYTF